This T cell receptor beta chain was captured by sequencing in a study of vaccination and CD4 T cells after COVID-19. The treatment: approximately 9-day PBMC culture with coronavirus spike peptide pools or control peptides (ViraFEST assay). The PCR-positive dates, March through December 2020, came before the US Alpha, Beta and Delta variants. Negative selection recovered the CD4+ T cells once they had spent less than 11 days in culture. CDR3 length: 17 amino acids. In germline, CDR1 is MRHNA, CDR2 SNTAGT. V shed 0 bases and J shed 6 bases, with 17 bases lying between them. As regards this clonotype: What it binds is not known.

Cultured CD4+ T cells had their DNA profiled by the Oncomine TCR Beta short-read assay. TCRdb called the PCR reads again in MiXCR, with one record for every CDR3 protein. The table lists 15,000 or so distinct CDR3 sequences, approximately 57% of them singletons. Whole-study results and caveats: Within the convalescent patients, a median approximately 89% of the SARS-CoV-2-reactive clones were ones that appeared only post-vaccination.

This TCR came from a human donor who had recovered from COVID-19. Sequencing was performed on CD4+ T cells from blood, cultured in vitro. The rearrangement uses TRBV6-4 and TRBJ2-2, with D perhaps matching TRBD2 (6 bases). The chain's CDR3 is CASSDSRGRNWAGELFF. The CDR3 DNA reads TGTGCCAGCAGTGACTCGCGGGGTCGGAACTGGGCCGGGGAGCTGTTTTTT.